The entry below describes one T cell receptor (beta chain). V was shortened by 4 bases and J by 4 bases, with 7 bases between the two germline ends. This CDR3 contains 12 residues. These data come from a study of blood T cell repertoires in COVID-19. In the study overall: Sources were T cells, B-cell-depleted T cells, or PBMCs; the material itself was cDNA or gDNA.

It was during active infection that Seattle patients were enrolled and then longitudinally followed. As processed by the authors: Researchers report that nucleated cell counts were estimated from reference gene primer amplification. Clones were read by immunoSEQ multiplex PCR, and TCRdb kept only the in-frame ones, dropping some. From that table come the V and J calls and clone size; the DNA was used to work out D and trimming. This sample yields hundreds of thousands of clones, of which 70% to 90% are seen a single time; 0.7% to 0.85% belongs to the top ten. The receptor was derived from a man younger than 30 with COVID-19, enrolled during active disease. J is TRBJ2-5 and V is TRBV12-3 or TRBV12-4; D gene uncertain. The sample consisted of peripheral blood. The CDR3 protein is CASSSIRETQYF. The CDR3 nucleotides are TGTGCCAGCAGTTCCATCAGAGAGACCCAGTACTTC.